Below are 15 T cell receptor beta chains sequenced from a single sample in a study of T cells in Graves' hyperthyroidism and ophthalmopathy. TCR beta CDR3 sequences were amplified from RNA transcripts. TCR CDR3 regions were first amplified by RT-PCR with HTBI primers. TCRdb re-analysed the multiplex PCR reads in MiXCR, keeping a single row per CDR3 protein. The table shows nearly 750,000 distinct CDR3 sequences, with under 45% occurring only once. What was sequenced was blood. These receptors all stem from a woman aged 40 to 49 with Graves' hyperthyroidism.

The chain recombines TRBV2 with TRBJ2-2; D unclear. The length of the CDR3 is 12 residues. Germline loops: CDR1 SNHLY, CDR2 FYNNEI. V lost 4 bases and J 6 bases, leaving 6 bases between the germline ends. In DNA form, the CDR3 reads TGTGCCAGCAGTGGAGACTCCGGGGAGCTGTTTTTT. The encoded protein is CASSGDSGELFF.

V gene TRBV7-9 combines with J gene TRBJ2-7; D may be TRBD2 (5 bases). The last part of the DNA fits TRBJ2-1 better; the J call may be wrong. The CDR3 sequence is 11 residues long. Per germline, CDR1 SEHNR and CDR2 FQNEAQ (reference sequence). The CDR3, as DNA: TGTGCCACAACTAGGGACAATGAGCAGTTCTTC. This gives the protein CATTRDNEQFF.

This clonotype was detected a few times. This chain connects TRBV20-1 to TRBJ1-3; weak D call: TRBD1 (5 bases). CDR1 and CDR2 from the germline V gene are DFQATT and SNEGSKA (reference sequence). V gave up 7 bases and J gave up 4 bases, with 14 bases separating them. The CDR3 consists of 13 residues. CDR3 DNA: TGCAGTGTCGGAGGGGCTGAAGGAAACACCATATATTTT. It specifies CSVGGAEGNTIYF.

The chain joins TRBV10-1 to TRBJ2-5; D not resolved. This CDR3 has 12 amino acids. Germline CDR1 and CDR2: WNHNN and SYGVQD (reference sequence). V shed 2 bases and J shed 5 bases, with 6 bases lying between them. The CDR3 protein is CASSEGRETQYF. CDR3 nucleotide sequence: TGCGCCAGCAGTGAGGGTCGGGAGACCCAGTACTTC.

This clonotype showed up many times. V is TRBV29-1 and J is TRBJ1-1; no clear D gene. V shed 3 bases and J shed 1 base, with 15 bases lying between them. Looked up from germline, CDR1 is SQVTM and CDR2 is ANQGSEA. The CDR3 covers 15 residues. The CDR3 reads CSVEFGKGRNTEAFF. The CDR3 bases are TGCAGCGTTGAGTTTGGCAAGGGTAGGAACACTGAAGCTTTCTTT. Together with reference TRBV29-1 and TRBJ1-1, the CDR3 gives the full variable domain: SAVISQKPSRDICQRGTSLTIQCQVDSQVTMMFWYRQQPGQSLTLIATANQGSEATYESGFVIDKFPISRPNLTFSTLTVSNMSPEDSSIYLCSVEFGKGRNTEAFFGQGTRLTVV.

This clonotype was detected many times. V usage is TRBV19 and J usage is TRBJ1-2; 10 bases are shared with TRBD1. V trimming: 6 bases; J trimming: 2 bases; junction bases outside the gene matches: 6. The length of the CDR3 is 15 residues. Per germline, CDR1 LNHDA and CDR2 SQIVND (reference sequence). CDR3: CASSRQGAGNYGYTF. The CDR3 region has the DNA TGTGCCAGTAGCCGACAGGGGGCAGGGAACTATGGCTACACCTTC.

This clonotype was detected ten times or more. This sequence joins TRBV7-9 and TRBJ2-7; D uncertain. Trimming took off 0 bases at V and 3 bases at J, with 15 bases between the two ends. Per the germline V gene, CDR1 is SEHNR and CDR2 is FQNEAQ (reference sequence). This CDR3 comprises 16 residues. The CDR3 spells CASSLAPSEWGYEQYF. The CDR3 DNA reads TGTGCCAGCAGCTTAGCTCCCTCAGAGTGGGGCTACGAGCAGTACTTC.

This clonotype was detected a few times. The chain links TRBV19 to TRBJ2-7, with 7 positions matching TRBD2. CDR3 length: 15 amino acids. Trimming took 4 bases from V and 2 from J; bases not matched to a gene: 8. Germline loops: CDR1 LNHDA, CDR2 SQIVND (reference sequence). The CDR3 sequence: CASSTLPAGAYEQYF. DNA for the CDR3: TGTGCCAGTAGTACTCTGCCGGCGGGGGCCTACGAGCAGTACTTC.

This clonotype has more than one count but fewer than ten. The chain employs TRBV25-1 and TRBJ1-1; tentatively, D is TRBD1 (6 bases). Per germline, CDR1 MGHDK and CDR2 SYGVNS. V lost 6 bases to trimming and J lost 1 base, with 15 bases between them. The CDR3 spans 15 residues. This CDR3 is CASSQSPGANTEAFF. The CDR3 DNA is TGTGCCAGCAGCCAATCCCCAGGGGCGAACACTGAAGCTTTCTTT.

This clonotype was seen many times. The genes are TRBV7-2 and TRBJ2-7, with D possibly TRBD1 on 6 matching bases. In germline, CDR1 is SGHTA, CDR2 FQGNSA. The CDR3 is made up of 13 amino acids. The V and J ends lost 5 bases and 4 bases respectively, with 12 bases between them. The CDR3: CASSGDKGYEQYF. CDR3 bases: TGTGCCAGCAGCGGGGACAAGGGGTACGAGCAGTACTTC.

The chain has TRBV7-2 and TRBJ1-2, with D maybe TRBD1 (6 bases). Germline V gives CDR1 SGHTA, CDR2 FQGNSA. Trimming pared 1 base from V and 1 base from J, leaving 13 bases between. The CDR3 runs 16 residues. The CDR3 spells CASSLDGGGFNYGYTF. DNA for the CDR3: TGTGCCAGCAGCTTAGACGGGGGGGGCTTTAACTATGGCTACACCTTC.

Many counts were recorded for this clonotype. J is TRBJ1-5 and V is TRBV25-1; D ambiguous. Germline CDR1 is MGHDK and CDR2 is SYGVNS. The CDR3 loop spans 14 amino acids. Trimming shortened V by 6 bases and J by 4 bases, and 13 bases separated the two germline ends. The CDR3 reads CASSSVGDNQPQHF. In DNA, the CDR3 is TGTGCCAGCAGCTCAGTTGGGGATAATCAGCCCCAGCATTTT.

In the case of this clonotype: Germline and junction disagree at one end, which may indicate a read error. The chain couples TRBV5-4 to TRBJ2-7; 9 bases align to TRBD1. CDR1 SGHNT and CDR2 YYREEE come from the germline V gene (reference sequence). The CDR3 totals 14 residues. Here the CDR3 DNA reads TGTGCCAGCAGCCGAGAGACAGGGGGAGACGAGCAGCACTTC. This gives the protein CASSRETGGDEQHF.

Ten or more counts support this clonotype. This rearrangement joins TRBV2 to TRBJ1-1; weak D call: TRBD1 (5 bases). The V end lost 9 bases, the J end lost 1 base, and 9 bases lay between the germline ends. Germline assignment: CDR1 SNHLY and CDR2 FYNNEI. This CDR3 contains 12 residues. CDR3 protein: CARRGANTEAFF. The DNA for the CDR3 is TGTGCCAGGAGGGGTGCGAACACTGAAGCTTTCTTT.

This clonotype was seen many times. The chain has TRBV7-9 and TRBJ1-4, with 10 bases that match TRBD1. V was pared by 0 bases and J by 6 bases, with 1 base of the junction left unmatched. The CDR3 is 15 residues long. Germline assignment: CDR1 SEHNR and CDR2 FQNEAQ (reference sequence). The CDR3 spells CASSLAGTGDEKLFF. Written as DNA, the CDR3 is TGTGCCAGCAGCTTAGCCGGGACAGGGGATGAAAAACTGTTTTTT.